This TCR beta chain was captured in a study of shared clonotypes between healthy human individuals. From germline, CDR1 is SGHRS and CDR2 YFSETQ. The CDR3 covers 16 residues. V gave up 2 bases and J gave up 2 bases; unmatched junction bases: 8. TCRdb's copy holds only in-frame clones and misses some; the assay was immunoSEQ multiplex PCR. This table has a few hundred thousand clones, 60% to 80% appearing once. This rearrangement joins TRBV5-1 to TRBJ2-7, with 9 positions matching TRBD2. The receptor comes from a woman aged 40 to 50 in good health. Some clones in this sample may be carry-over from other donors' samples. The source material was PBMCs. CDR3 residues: CASSFRGSGSAYEQYF. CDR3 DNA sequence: TGCGCCAGCAGCTTCAGGGGTAGCGGGAGCGCCTACGAGCAGTACTTC.